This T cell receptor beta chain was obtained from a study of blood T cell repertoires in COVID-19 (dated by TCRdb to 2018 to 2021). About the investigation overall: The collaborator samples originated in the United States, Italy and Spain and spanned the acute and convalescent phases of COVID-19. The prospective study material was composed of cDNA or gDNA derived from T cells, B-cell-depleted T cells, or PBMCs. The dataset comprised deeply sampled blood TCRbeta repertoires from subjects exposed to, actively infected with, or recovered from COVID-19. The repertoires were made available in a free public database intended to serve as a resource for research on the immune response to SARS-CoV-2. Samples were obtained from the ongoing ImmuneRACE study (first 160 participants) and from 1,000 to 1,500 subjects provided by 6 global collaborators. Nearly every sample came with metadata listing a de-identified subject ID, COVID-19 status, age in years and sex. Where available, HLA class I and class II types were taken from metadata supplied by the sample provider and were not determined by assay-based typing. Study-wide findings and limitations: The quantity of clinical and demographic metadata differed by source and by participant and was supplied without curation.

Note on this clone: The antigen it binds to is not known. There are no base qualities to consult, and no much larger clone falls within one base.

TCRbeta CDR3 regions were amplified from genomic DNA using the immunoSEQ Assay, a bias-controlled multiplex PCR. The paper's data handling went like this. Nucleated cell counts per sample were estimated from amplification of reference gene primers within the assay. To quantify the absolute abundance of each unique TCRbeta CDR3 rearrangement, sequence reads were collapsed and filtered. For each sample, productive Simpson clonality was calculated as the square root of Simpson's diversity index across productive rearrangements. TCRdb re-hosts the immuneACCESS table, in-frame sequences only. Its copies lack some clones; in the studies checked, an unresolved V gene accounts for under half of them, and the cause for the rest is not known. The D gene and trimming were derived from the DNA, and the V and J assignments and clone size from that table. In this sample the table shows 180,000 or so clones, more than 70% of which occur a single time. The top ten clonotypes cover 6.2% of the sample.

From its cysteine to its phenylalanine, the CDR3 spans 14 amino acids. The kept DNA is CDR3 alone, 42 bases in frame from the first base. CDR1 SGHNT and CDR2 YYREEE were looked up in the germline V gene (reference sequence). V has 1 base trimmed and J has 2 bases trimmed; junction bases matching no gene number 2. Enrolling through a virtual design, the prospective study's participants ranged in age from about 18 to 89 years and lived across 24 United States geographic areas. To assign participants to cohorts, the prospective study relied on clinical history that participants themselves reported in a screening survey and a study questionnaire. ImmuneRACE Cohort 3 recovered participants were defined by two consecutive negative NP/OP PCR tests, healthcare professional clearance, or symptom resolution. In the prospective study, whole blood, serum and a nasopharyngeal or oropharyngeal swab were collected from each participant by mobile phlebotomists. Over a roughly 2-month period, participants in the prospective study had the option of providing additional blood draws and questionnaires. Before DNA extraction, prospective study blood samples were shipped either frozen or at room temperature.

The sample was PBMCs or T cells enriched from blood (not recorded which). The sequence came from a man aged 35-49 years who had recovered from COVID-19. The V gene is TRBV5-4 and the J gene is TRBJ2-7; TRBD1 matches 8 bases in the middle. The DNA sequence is TGTGCCAGCAGCTTGTACAGGGGGACCTACGAGCAGTACTTC. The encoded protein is CASSLYRGTYEQYF.